This T cell receptor beta chain was identified during a study of blood T cell repertoires in COVID-19. Looking at the study overall: Specimens from acute and convalescent COVID-19 originated in the United States, Italy and Spain.

As originally analysed: Amplification of reference gene primers was used by the study to estimate nucleated cell counts. TCRdb keeps only in-frame clones here, not all; method: immunoSEQ multiplex PCR. Clonal size and the V and J genes are those of that table, whereas D and trimming came from the DNA. Of 100,000 to 110,000 clones listed, approximately 90% are singletons. Germline CDR1 and CDR2: SGHNT and YYREEE (reference sequence). This CDR3 spans 15 amino acids. The V end lost 3 bases, the J end lost 0 bases, and 12 bases lay between the germline ends. The receptor was derived from a man aged 45-65 years with active COVID-19. The material sequenced was peripheral blood. The J gene is TRBJ1-1, the V gene TRBV5-4, with a tentative D call TRBD1 (5 bases). For the CDR3, the DNA is TGTGCCAGCAGCTCTACAGGTCTTATGAACACTGAAGCTTTCTTT. It specifies CASSSTGLMNTEAFF.